The 21 T cell receptor beta chains below all came from one sample that was sequenced in a study of blood T cell repertoires in COVID-19. Some clones are missing from TCRdb's copy, which holds only in-frame ones; the method was immunoSEQ multiplex PCR. The table lists 130,000 to 150,000 clones, 88% of them singletons. The sequencing sample was made of peripheral blood. The receptors were gathered from a human donor in a cohort sampled during active COVID-19.

The chain recombines TRBV2 with TRBJ2-7, with D possibly being TRBD1 (6 bases). The CDR3 length is 15 residues. V was pared by 1 base and J by 5 bases, with 15 bases between. Germline V lookup: CDR1 SNHLY, CDR2 FYNNEI. The CDR3 sequence is CASSEEQGVIHEQYF. The CDR3 DNA is TGTGCCAGCAGTGAAGAACAGGGAGTTATCCACGAGCAGTACTTC.

The chain carries TRBV28 and TRBJ2-3, with 7 nucleotides matching TRBD2. Germline trimming cut 6 bases from V and 6 bases from J; bases unmatched to any gene: 6. From germline, CDR1 is MDHEN and CDR2 SYDVKM. The CDR3 extends over 13 amino acids. The CDR3 protein is CASRRTRDDTQYF. The CDR3 coding sequence is TGTGCCAGCAGACGGACTAGAGACGATACGCAGTATTTT. The full variable domain, in which reference TRBV28 and TRBJ2-3 provide the parts outside the CDR3, is DVKVTQSSRYLVKRTGEKVFLECVQDMDHENMFWYRQDPGLGLRLIYFSYDVKMKEKGDIPEGYSVSREKKERFSLILESASTNQTSMYLCASRRTRDDTQYFGPGTRLTVL.

This chain connects TRBV7-2 to TRBJ2-7; TRBD1 aligns across 11 bases. The CDR3 length is 14 residues. The J segment lost 9 bases and the V segment lost 4 bases, leaving 8 bases of the junction unmatched. Germline lookup yields CDR1 SGHTA and CDR2 FQGNSA. CDR3 sequence: CASSSRDRGARQYF. The CDR3 DNA reads TGTGCCAGCAGCTCCCGGGACAGGGGGGCCCGGCAGTACTTC.

Points on this clone: It is unclear where the CDR3 begins or ends on the DNA, so no DNA is shown, and the CDR3 is as TCRdb lists it. This sequence joins TRBV25-1 and TRBJ2-2; the table's D gene call, TRBD2, was not cross checked with the DNA. The CDR3 totals 15 residues, both ends included. The V gene's germline CDR1 is MGHDK and CDR2 SYGVNS. The CDR3 region is CASRGGVVVARGAVF.

This clone came up a few times. This chain joins TRBV10-3 and TRBJ1-1, with 7 positions matching TRBD1. J was trimmed by 2 bases and V by 6 bases; bases with no gene match: 9. This CDR3 contains 15 residues. Per the germline V gene, CDR1 is ENHRY and CDR2 is SYGVKD. The CDR3 sequence: CAIRGGAGKNTEAFF. The DNA for the CDR3 is TGTGCCATCAGAGGGGGCGCGGGGAAAAACACTGAAGCTTTCTTT.

The gene calls are TRBV7-9 and TRBJ1-1; 7 nucleotides match TRBD1. Trimming took 4 bases from V and 4 from J; bases not matched to a gene: 18. The CDR3 totals 18 residues. Germline CDR1 SEHNR, CDR2 FQNEAQ (reference sequence). The CDR3 DNA is TGTGCCAGCAGCTATAGGGTCCTTCGGGGGCAGGGGGGCACTGAAGCTTTCTTT. Protein product: CASSYRVLRGQGGTEAFF.

The chain combines TRBV3-1 (or the pseudogene TRBV3-2) with TRBJ2-7; TRBD2 agrees at 7 bases. Germline assignment: CDR1 LGHDT and CDR2 YNNKEL (reference sequence). This CDR3 comprises 15 residues. V gave up 2 bases and J gave up 4 bases; unmatched junction bases: 8. The CDR3 DNA is TGTGCCAGCAGCCAACCCAGGACTAGGATATACGAGCAGTACTTC. Its translation is CASSQPRTRIYEQYF.

The rearrangement joins TRBV5-6 to TRBJ2-5; D possibly corresponds to TRBD1 (6 bases). The length of the CDR3 is 15 residues. Per germline, CDR1 SGHDT and CDR2 YYEEEE. Deletions cut 2 bases from V and 5 bases from J, with 16 bases between. The CDR3 DNA reads as TGTGCCAGCAGCTTAACTACAGGGAATCGGGAGACCCAGTACTTC. Its translation: CASSLTTGNRETQYF.

This rearrangement joins TRBV19 to TRBJ2-3; 8 nucleotides match TRBD2. Germline values: CDR1 LNHDA, CDR2 SQIVND (reference sequence). The CDR3 totals 14 residues. V was pared by 6 bases and J by 6 bases, with 8 bases of the junction left unmatched. CDR3 region: CASSRAGVRDTQYF. CDR3 bases: TGTGCCAGTAGCCGAGCGGGAGTAAGGGATACGCAGTATTTT.

The genes are TRBV7-6 and TRBJ2-7; D unclear. Germline V gene sequence: CDR1 SGHVS, CDR2 FNYEAQ. V was shortened by 0 bases and J by 1 base, with 7 bases between the two germline ends. The CDR3 loop spans 14 amino acids. DNA of the CDR3: TGTGCCAGCAGCTTAGCGCCAGGTTCCTACGAGCAGTACTTC. This translates into CASSLAPGSYEQYF.

This clone was seen just once. The chain couples TRBV4-1 to TRBJ2-7; weak D call: TRBD2 (6 bases). Germline V gives CDR1 MGHRA, CDR2 YSYEKL. The CDR3 spans 18 residues. Trimming left V 5 bases short and J 4 bases short, with 27 bases between. CDR3 region: CASSYRLLAPSSGYEQYF. The CDR3 DNA sequence: TGCGCCAGCAGCTATCGCTTACTAGCACCGTCTTCGGGGTACGAGCAGTACTTC.

This chain links TRBV6-1 with TRBJ2-7; 15 nucleotides line up with TRBD2. Germline V gene data show CDR1 as MNHNS and CDR2 as SASEGT. This CDR3 comprises 20 residues. After removal of 3 bases from V and 7 bases from J, the junction contained 19 bases not matched to a gene. The CDR3: CASSERHPGLAGGRGLEQYF. CDR3 nucleotides: TGTGCCAGCAGTGAGAGACACCCGGGACTAGCGGGAGGCCGGGGGCTGGAGCAGTACTTC.

The chain combines TRBV11-2 with TRBJ2-7, with TRBD2 matching 7 bases. Trimming cost V 8 bases and J 3 bases; bases outside gene matches: 10. The germline V gene has CDR1 SGHAT and CDR2 FQNNGV. This CDR3 comprises 14 residues. CDR3 protein: CASRHGGGSYEQYF. The DNA of the CDR3 is TGTGCCAGCCGACACGGAGGCGGGAGCTACGAGCAGTACTTC.

The J gene is TRBJ1-2, the V gene TRBV11-2; 7 bases are a match to TRBD1. In germline, CDR1 is SGHAT, CDR2 FQNNGV. The CDR3 length is 18 residues. With 3 bases clipped from V and 1 base from J, the junction kept 14 bases outside the gene matches. The CDR3 loop is CASSLGTGARRDNYGYTF. The CDR3 region has the DNA TGTGCCAGCAGCTTGGGAACAGGGGCCCGGAGGGATAACTATGGCTACACCTTC.

The J gene is TRBJ1-5, the V gene TRBV6-2 or TRBV6-3, with 8 nucleotides matching TRBD1. CDR1 MNHEY and CDR2 SVGEGT come from the germline V gene. V trimming: 4 bases; J trimming: 7 bases; junction bases outside the gene matches: 12. The CDR3 has 16 residues. CDR3 amino acids: CASSSPDRAEGQPQHF. The CDR3 nucleotides read TGTGCCAGCAGTTCCCCGGACAGGGCCGAGGGGCAGCCCCAGCATTTT.

The chain carries TRBV4-3 and TRBJ1-2; 8 bases map to TRBD1. Germline V gives CDR1 LGHNA, CDR2 YSLEER. The length of the CDR3 is 15 residues. Trimming removed 3 bases from V and 2 bases from J; junction bases left unmatched: 5. The CDR3 loop reads CASSHGTGGNYGYTF. The CDR3 region has the DNA TGCGCCAGCAGCCACGGGACAGGAGGAAACTATGGCTACACCTTC.

The chain uses TRBV18 and TRBJ2-3; the match to TRBD2 covers 15 bases. The V gene's germline CDR1 is KGHSH and CDR2 LQKENI. J lost 3 bases, V lost 3 bases, and 4 bases had no gene match. CDR3 size: 17 residues. The CDR3, as DNA: TGTGCCAGCTCACCCCCGGGACTAGCGGGGGGTACAGATACGCAGTATTTT. This gives the protein CASSPPGLAGGTDTQYF.

This chain joins TRBV5-4 and TRBJ1-2; the match to TRBD1 covers 10 bases. The CDR3 sequence is 16 residues long. Trimming removed 0 bases from V and 5 bases from J; junction bases left unmatched: 7. Per germline, CDR1 SGHNT and CDR2 YYREEE (reference sequence). The CDR3 spells CASSLAGTGVGYGYTF. The CDR3 DNA is TGTGCCAGCAGCTTGGCCGGGACAGGGGTAGGGTATGGCTACACCTTC.

V is TRBV4-1 and J is TRBJ2-7; the D gene is possibly TRBD2 (6 bases). CDR1 is MGHRA, CDR2 YSYEKL, per germline. The length of the CDR3 is 13 residues. V lost 3 bases and J 1 base, leaving 7 bases between the germline ends. The DNA for the CDR3 is TGCGCCAGCAGCCAGGGGGGTTCCTACGAGCAGTACTTC. Protein product: CASSQGGSYEQYF.

The chain is built from TRBV19 and TRBJ2-2, with a weak D call TRBD1 (6 bases). The germline V and J ends were trimmed by 6 bases and 5 bases, with 16 bases remaining between them. Germline CDR1 is LNHDA and CDR2 is SQIVND (reference sequence). The CDR3 is 15 amino acids. This chain's CDR3 is CASRIGRRGTGELFF. The CDR3 bases are TGTGCCAGTAGGATCGGAAGAAGGGGGACCGGGGAGCTGTTTTTT.

The rearrangement joins TRBV3-1 (or the pseudogene TRBV3-2) to TRBJ1-3, with D unclear. The CDR3 is 12 amino acids. CDR1 LGHDT and CDR2 YNNKEL come from the germline V gene (reference sequence). Trimming took off 4 bases at V and 5 bases at J, with 6 bases between the two ends. The CDR3 nucleotides are TGTGCCAGCAGCCTAAATCGAAACACCATATATTTT. It codes for CASSLNRNTIYF.